The source of this T cell receptor beta chain is a study of naive and memory T cell subsets. Study results and caveats: There was no ground truth to check naive and memory subset results. Activation and differentiation may alter RNA-based TCR counts. Over 85% of naive TCR sequences appeared only once, unlike memory subsets.

Both TRBC1 and TRBC2 were covered by a beta constant-region primer of two equimolar oligonucleotides. Nested alpha and beta constant-region primers with the SP2 primer drove four PCR rounds on ligated cDNA. A 12-nucleotide UMI and the SP2 primer were added to the cDNA 3' end by oligonucleotide ligation. Each CDR3 protein is one row after TCRdb ran MiXCR on the UMI-ligation and nested PCR reads. The sample holds tens of thousands of distinct CDR3 sequences; approximately 10% are singletons and the top ten take about a fifth. In regard to this clonotype: Its antigen is unidentified.

The CDR3 sequence is 14 residues long. Germline V gene lookup returns CDR1 SGHDN and CDR2 FVKESK. The V gene lost 5 bases and the J gene lost 2 bases, with 9 bases spanning the gap. The specimen sequenced was central memory CD8+ T cells from blood. J is TRBJ2-2 and V is TRBV14; no clear D. This TCR came from a human donor in good health. The CDR3 sequence is CASSFATNTGELFF. The DNA for the CDR3 is TGTGCCAGCAGCTTCGCCACCAACACCGGGGAGCTGTTTTTT.